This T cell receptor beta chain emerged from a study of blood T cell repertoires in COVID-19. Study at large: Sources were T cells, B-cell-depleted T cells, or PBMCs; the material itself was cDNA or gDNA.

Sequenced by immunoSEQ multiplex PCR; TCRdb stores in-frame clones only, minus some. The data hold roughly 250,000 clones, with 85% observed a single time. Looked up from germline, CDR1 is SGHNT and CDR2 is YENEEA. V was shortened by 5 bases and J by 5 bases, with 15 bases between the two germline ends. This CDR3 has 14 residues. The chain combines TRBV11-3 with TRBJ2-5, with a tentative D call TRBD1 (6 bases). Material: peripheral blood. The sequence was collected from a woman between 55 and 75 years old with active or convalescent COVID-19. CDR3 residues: CASSTRGIWETQYF. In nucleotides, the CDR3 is TGTGCCAGCAGCACCAGGGGAATTTGGGAGACCCAGTACTTC.